This T cell receptor beta chain was profiled in a study of T cells in Graves' hyperthyroidism and ophthalmopathy. There are many counts of this clonotype. TCR beta CDR3 regions were amplified from RNA. HTBI primers were the set used in a first-round RT-PCR of the TCR CDR3. TCRdb called the multiplex PCR reads again in MiXCR, with one record for every CDR3 protein. Among over 700,000 distinct CDR3 sequences, approximately 40% were seen once, and the ten largest hold approximately 8.7%. The CDR3 sequence is 11 residues long. V shed 7 bases and J shed 5 bases, with 8 bases lying between them. Germline CDR1 is SNHLY and CDR2 is FYNNEI.

The chain employs TRBV2 and TRBJ1-1; D call uncertain. The source of this sequence is a man aged 18 to 30 with Graves' hyperthyroidism. Specimen: blood. The CDR3: CASKAVTEAFF. CDR3 in DNA: TGTGCCAGCAAGGCGGTAACTGAAGCTTTCTTT.